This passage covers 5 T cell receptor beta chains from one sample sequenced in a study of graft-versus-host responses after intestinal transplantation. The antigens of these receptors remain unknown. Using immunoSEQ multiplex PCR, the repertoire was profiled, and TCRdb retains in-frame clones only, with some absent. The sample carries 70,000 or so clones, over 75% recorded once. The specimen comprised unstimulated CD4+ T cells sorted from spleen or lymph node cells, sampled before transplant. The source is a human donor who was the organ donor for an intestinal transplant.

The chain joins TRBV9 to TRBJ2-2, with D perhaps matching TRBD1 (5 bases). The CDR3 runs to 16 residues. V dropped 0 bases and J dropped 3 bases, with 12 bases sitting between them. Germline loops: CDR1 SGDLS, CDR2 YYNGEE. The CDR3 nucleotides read TGTGCCAGCAGCGTAGGTCTGGGGCCGGACACCGGGGAGCTGTTTTTT. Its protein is CASSVGLGPDTGELFF. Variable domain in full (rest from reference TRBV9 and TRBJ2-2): DSGVTQTPKHLITATGQRVTLRCSPRSGDLSVYWYQQSLDQGLQFLIQYYNGEERAKGNILERFSAQQFPDLHSELNLSSLELGDSALYFCASSVGLGPDTGELFFGEGSRLTVL.

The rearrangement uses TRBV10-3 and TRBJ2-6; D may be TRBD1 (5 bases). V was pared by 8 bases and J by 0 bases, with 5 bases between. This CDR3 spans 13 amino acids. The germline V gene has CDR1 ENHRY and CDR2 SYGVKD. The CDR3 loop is CAIDSSGANVLTF. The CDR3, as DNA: TGTGCCATCGACAGCTCTGGGGCCAACGTCCTGACTTTC.

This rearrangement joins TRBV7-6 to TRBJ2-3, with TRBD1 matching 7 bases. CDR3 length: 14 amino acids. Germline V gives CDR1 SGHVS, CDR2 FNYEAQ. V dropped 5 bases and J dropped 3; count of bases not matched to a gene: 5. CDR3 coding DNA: TGTGCCAGCAGCCTACAGGGGAGAACAGATACGCAGTATTTT. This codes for CASSLQGRTDTQYF.

DNA of the CDR3: TGTGCCAGCAGTCCGGGACTAGCGGGGGGAACTGGGGCCAACGTCCTGACTTTC. Amino acids: CASSPGLAGGTGANVLTF. J is TRBJ2-6 and V is TRBV2, with 15 positions matching TRBD2. The CDR3 has 18 residues. The V segment lost 5 bases and the J segment 2 bases; nucleotides outside the gene matches: 4. The germline CDR1 and CDR2 sequences are SNHLY and FYNNEI.

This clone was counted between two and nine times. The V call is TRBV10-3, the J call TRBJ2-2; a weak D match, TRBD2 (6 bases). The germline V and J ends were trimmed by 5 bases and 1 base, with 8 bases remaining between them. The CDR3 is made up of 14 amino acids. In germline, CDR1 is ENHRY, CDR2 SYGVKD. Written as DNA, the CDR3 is TGTGCCATCAGTTTGGGAGGGAACACCGGGGAGCTGTTTTTT. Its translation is CAISLGGNTGELFF.